Shown below are 29 T cell receptor beta chains from a single sample sequenced in a study of blood T cell repertoires in COVID-19. Clones were sequenced by immunoSEQ multiplex PCR, and TCRdb holds only the in-frame ones, with some missing. The sample includes more than 65,000 clones, over 60% of them seen just once. Sequenced input: peripheral blood. The receptors stem from a woman aged 80 or over with active or convalescent COVID-19.

J is TRBJ2-7 and V is TRBV2; 7 bases map to TRBD1. The CDR3 spans 15 residues. Per the germline V gene, CDR1 is SNHLY and CDR2 is FYNNEI. The junction had 12 bases not matched to a gene; V was cut back by 6 bases and J by 4 bases. CDR3 loop: CASRRNRGESYEQYF. The CDR3 region has the DNA TGTGCCAGCAGGAGAAACAGGGGCGAAAGTTACGAGCAGTACTTC.

V is TRBV29-1 and J is TRBJ1-1, with D maybe TRBD1 (5 bases). Trimming removed 8 bases from V and 2 bases from J, with 9 bases in between. CDR1 is SQVTM and CDR2 is ANQGSEA in the germline V gene. This CDR3 has 11 residues. CDR3 region: CSTRVNTEAFF. The CDR3 region has the DNA TGCAGCACCAGGGTTAACACTGAAGCTTTCTTT.

V is TRBV11-1 and J is TRBJ2-7, with no clear D. Germline V CDR1 and CDR2: SGHAT, FQDESV (reference sequence). This CDR3 has 16 amino acids. The V end was cut by 1 base, the J end by 1 base, with 14 bases between. The CDR3 coding sequence is TGTGCCAGCAGCTTAGGGCGGCAGCTACCATCCTACGAGCAGTACTTC. It codes for CASSLGRQLPSYEQYF.

In DNA, the CDR3 is TGTGCCAGCAGCCTTGACAGTTCTAACTATGGCTACACCTTC. This gives the protein CASSLDSSNYGYTF. This chain joins TRBV7-3 and TRBJ1-2, with a weak D call TRBD1 (5 bases). CDR1 is SGHTA, CDR2 FQGTGA, per germline. CDR3 length equals 14 residues. V was clipped by 5 bases and J by 0 bases, with 10 bases between them.

The V gene is TRBV5-1, the J gene TRBJ2-3; 7 nucleotides agree with TRBD1. Trimming at V came to 2 bases and at J to 6 bases, leaving 6 bases not matched to a gene. Germline V lookup: CDR1 SGHRS, CDR2 YFSETQ. There are 14 residues in the CDR3. CDR3 loop: CASSLGQVGDTQYF. In DNA form, the CDR3 reads TGCGCCAGCAGCTTAGGACAGGTGGGGGATACGCAGTATTTT.

The chain is built from TRBV19 and TRBJ1-6, with a possible D match to TRBD1 (6 bases). Trimming pared 4 bases from V and 7 bases from J, leaving 17 bases between. Germline V gene sequence: CDR1 LNHDA, CDR2 SQIVND (reference sequence). The CDR3 spans 16 residues. The CDR3 nucleotides read TGTGCCAGTAGTACTAAACAGGGCACCGCGAATTCACCCCTCCACTTT. This sequence encodes CASSTKQGTANSPLHF. Using reference TRBV19 and TRBJ1-6 for the parts outside the CDR3, the full variable domain is DGGITQSPKYLFRKEGQNVTLSCEQNLNHDAMYWYRQDPGQGLRLIYYSQIVNDFQKGDIAEGYSVSREKKESFPLTVTSAQKNPTAFYLCASSTKQGTANSPLHFGNGTRLTVT.

The chain has TRBV6-8 and TRBJ1-2; D perhaps matches TRBD1 (5 bases). Trimming shortened V by 2 bases and J by 5 bases, and 12 bases separated the two germline ends. Germline CDR1 is MNHGY and CDR2 is SAAAGT. The CDR3 spans 14 residues. The CDR3 sequence is CASSYGGGQYGYTF. As DNA, the CDR3 is TGTGCCAGCAGTTACGGGGGAGGGCAGTATGGCTACACCTTC.

The J gene is TRBJ1-3, the V gene TRBV7-9; the D is unclear. With 3 bases removed from V and 3 bases from J, the gap between germline ends came to 6 bases. CDR1 is SEHNR, CDR2 FQNEAQ, per germline (reference sequence). The CDR3 spans 13 residues. CDR3 amino acids: CASSLGGGNTIYF. The CDR3 nucleotides are TGTGCCAGCAGCTTGGGAGGTGGAAACACCATATATTTT.

The chain has TRBV24-1 and TRBJ2-5; 8 nucleotides line up with TRBD2. Germline values: CDR1 KGHDR, CDR2 SFDVKD. The CDR3 is 17 amino acids. V lost 0 bases, J lost 5 bases, and 10 bases stayed unmatched. This CDR3 is CATSDLGLAGGEETQYF. In DNA form, the CDR3 reads TGTGCCACCAGTGATTTGGGCCTAGCGGGTGGCGAGGAGACCCAGTACTTC.

This chain uses TRBV19 with TRBJ2-3; 8 nucleotides agree with TRBD1. This CDR3 contains 15 residues. Germline trimming cut 4 bases from V and 3 bases from J; bases unmatched to any gene: 6. Germline CDR1 LNHDA, CDR2 SQIVND (reference sequence). The CDR3 DNA reads as TGTGCCAGTAGTAGTACAGGGGGTACTACAGATACGCAGTATTTT. Protein product: CASSSTGGTTDTQYF.

The rearrangement joins TRBV19 to TRBJ1-5; D might be TRBD1 (5 bases). V dropped 1 base and J dropped 2 bases, with 9 bases sitting between them. Germline V lookup: CDR1 LNHDA, CDR2 SQIVND (reference sequence). CDR3 length equals 15 residues. The CDR3 here is CASSIVREGNQPQHF. CDR3 nucleotide sequence: TGTGCCAGTAGTATAGTCAGGGAGGGCAATCAGCCCCAGCATTTT.

The V gene is TRBV13, the J gene TRBJ2-7; TRBD1 is a possible D gene (6 bases). The CDR3 length is 15 residues. V lost 3 bases and J 5 bases, leaving 17 bases between the germline ends. Looked up from germline, CDR1 is PRHDT and CDR2 is FYEKMQ (reference sequence). Here the CDR3 DNA reads TGTGCCAGCAGCTTGGGGGACACCCCGCGCCACGAGCAGTACTTC. It yields the protein CASSLGDTPRHEQYF.

The chain links TRBV27 to TRBJ2-1, with D perhaps matching TRBD1 (5 bases). The germline gives CDR1 MNHEY, CDR2 SMNVEV (reference sequence). The V end lost 5 bases, the J end lost 2 bases, and 13 bases lay between the germline ends. CDR3 length: 15 amino acids. CDR3 coding DNA: TGTGCCAGCAGTCGGATGACAGCTCCCTACAATGAGCAGTTCTTC. Its protein product is CASSRMTAPYNEQFF.

This clone was picked up one time. The chain links TRBV7-2 to TRBJ2-5; 11 nucleotides line up with TRBD2. Germline CDR1 reads SGHTA; CDR2 reads FQGNSA. The V gene end was trimmed by 5 bases and the J gene end by 5 bases; junction bases not matched to a gene: 7. This CDR3 contains 15 residues. For the CDR3, the DNA is TGTGCCAGCAGCCTACCACTAGCGGGGGTGGAGACCCAGTACTTC. It translates to CASSLPLAGVETQYF. Complete variable domain (other parts from reference TRBV7-2 and TRBJ2-5): GAGVSQSPSNKVTEKGKDVELRCDPISGHTALYWYRQSLGQGLEFLIYFQGNSAPDKSGLPSDRFSAERTGGSVSTLTIQRTQQEDSAVYLCASSLPLAGVETQYFGPGTRLLVL.

This chain links TRBV5-1 with TRBJ2-3; 9 positions match TRBD2. The trim removed 3 bases at V and 3 bases at J, leaving 2 bases unmatched. The CDR3 covers 14 residues. Germline V gene lookup returns CDR1 SGHRS and CDR2 YFSETQ. The CDR3 loop is CASSSSGVTDTQYF. In DNA form, the CDR3 reads TGCGCCAGCAGCTCTAGCGGGGTAACAGATACGCAGTATTTT.

The chain combines TRBV28 with TRBJ1-3; 10 bases agree with TRBD1. Unmatched junction bases numbered 8, after V lost 6 bases and J lost 0 bases. The length of the CDR3 is 17 residues. Germline-derived CDR1 and CDR2 are MDHEN and SYDVKM. The CDR3, as DNA: TGTGCCAGCAGACCTGGGACAGGGGCCCTCTCTGGAAACACCATATATTTT. Amino acid sequence: CASRPGTGALSGNTIYF.

This CDR3 reads CASSPISGQVGDEQYF. The CDR3 DNA is TGTGCCAGCTCACCAATATCGGGACAGGTGGGTGACGAGCAGTACTTC. This chain joins TRBV18 and TRBJ2-7; TRBD1 aligns across 8 bases. CDR1 and CDR2 from the germline V gene are KGHSH and LQKENI. CDR3 length: 16 residues. V dropped 2 bases and J dropped 5; count of bases not matched to a gene: 11.

The gene calls are TRBV19 and TRBJ1-1, with TRBD1 as a possible D gene (6 bases). CDR3 length: 16 amino acids. V was pared by 5 bases and J by 4 bases, with 20 bases between. Germline CDR1 reads LNHDA; CDR2 reads SQIVND (reference sequence). The CDR3 protein is CASSSQGGEGGTEAFF. For the CDR3, the DNA is TGTGCCAGTAGTTCACAGGGAGGGGAGGGTGGCACTGAAGCTTTCTTT.

This rearrangement joins TRBV4-1 to TRBJ1-2; 8 bases are shared with TRBD1. V was pared by 5 bases and J by 7 bases, with 9 bases of the junction left unmatched. CDR1 is MGHRA and CDR2 is YSYEKL in the germline V gene. This CDR3 contains 14 residues. CDR3: CASSLRTGTGGYTF. For the CDR3, the DNA is TGCGCCAGCAGCTTGCGGACAGGGACGGGTGGCTACACCTTC.

This clone occurred once. The V call is TRBV7-6, the J call TRBJ1-1; D is undetermined. The CDR3 contains 14 residues. V was trimmed by 1 base and J by 2 bases, leaving 8 bases between them. Germline CDR1 is SGHVS and CDR2 is FNYEAQ. In DNA, the CDR3 is TGTGCCAGCAGCTTAGGGGCCACAAACACTGAAGCTTTCTTT. Amino acid sequence: CASSLGATNTEAFF.

The table lists this clone with a few counts. This chain connects TRBV28 to TRBJ1-5; 7 nucleotides align to TRBD1. CDR1 is MDHEN and CDR2 is SYDVKM in the germline V gene. This CDR3 region has 16 residues. V dropped 5 bases and J dropped 3; count of bases not matched to a gene: 10. For the CDR3, the DNA is TGTGCCAGCAGTCCTTCCCTGGGACAGTTCAATCAGCCCCAGCATTTT. Amino acids: CASSPSLGQFNQPQHF.

This clone has a handful of counts. The V and J genes are TRBV30 and TRBJ1-2; D remains ambiguous. Germline lookup yields CDR1 GTSNPN and CDR2 SVGIG (reference sequence). Trimming stripped 8 bases from V and 0 bases from J, with 7 bases between. The CDR3 is made up of 11 amino acids. In DNA, the CDR3 is TGTGCCCACGGAGCTAACTATGGCTACACCTTC. This encodes CAHGANYGYTF. The full variable domain, its missing parts supplied by reference TRBV30 and TRBJ1-2, is SQTIHQWPATLVQPVGSPLSLECTVEGTSNPNLYWYRQAAGRGLQLLFYSVGIGQISSEVPQNLSASRPQDRQFILSSKKLLLSDSGFYLCAHGANYGYTFGSGTRLTVV.

The chain is built from TRBV7-3 and TRBJ2-1; TRBD1 aligns across 10 bases. The CDR3 contains 14 residues. From germline, CDR1 is SGHTA and CDR2 FQGTGA. Trimming cost V 1 base and J 7 bases; bases outside gene matches: 1. The CDR3 loop is CASSLRDRGNEQFF. CDR3 DNA sequence: TGTGCCAGCAGCTTAAGGGACAGGGGAAATGAGCAGTTCTTC.

The chain links TRBV4-1 to TRBJ1-5; no definite D call. Germline lookup yields CDR1 MGHRA and CDR2 YSYEKL. V gave up 0 bases and J gave up 4 bases, with 10 bases separating them. This CDR3 is 15 amino acids long. Written as DNA, the CDR3 is TGCGCCAGCAGCCAAGATGAGGTGGAAAATCAGCCCCAGCATTTT. Protein product: CASSQDEVENQPQHF.

V is TRBV30 and J is TRBJ2-2; 9 nucleotides match TRBD2. With 4 bases clipped from V and 1 base from J, the junction kept 10 bases outside the gene matches. CDR3 size: 17 residues. CDR1 and CDR2 from the germline V gene are GTSNPN and SVGIG (reference sequence). The CDR3 nucleotides are TGTGCCTGGACCCGCCGCTTACTAGCGGGGAACACCGGGGAGCTGTTTTTT. Translated, it gives CAWTRRLLAGNTGELFF.

This clone was seen once. V is TRBV2 and J is TRBJ2-3, with 9 bases matching TRBD1. V trimming: 5 bases; J trimming: 5 bases; junction bases outside the gene matches: 5. The CDR3 is 14 residues long. The germline gives CDR1 SNHLY, CDR2 FYNNEI. CDR3 protein: CASSRTGVVDTQYF. As DNA, the CDR3 is TGTGCCAGCAGTCGGACAGGGGTTGTAGATACGCAGTATTTT.

The V gene is TRBV20-1, the J gene TRBJ1-1; D not resolved. Deletions cut 3 bases from V and 0 bases from J, with 14 bases between. CDR3 length: 15 amino acids. Germline V gene lookup returns CDR1 DFQATT and CDR2 SNEGSKA (reference sequence). The CDR3 loop reads CSASPPTNMNTEAFF. CDR3 nucleotides: TGCAGTGCTAGTCCCCCGACTAACATGAACACTGAAGCTTTCTTT.

This chain connects TRBV6-5 to TRBJ1-1; D is perhaps TRBD1 (5 bases). The CDR3 has 15 amino acids. Per germline, CDR1 MNHEY and CDR2 SVGAGI. V dropped 6 bases and J dropped 3 bases, with 17 bases sitting between them. The CDR3 sequence: CASRLDTLGDTEAFF. DNA for the CDR3: TGTGCCAGCAGGCTCGATACGCTAGGGGACACTGAAGCTTTCTTT.

The genes are TRBV30 and TRBJ2-3, with D possibly being TRBD1 (5 bases). The CDR3 sequence is 15 residues long. Germline V gene lookup returns CDR1 GTSNPN and CDR2 SVGIG (reference sequence). Trimming shortened V by 5 bases and J by 4 bases, and 19 bases separated the two germline ends. The CDR3 nucleotides read TGTGCCTGGGGACATACAGGCGCTATTCCAGATACGCAGTATTTT. It is translated as CAWGHTGAIPDTQYF.